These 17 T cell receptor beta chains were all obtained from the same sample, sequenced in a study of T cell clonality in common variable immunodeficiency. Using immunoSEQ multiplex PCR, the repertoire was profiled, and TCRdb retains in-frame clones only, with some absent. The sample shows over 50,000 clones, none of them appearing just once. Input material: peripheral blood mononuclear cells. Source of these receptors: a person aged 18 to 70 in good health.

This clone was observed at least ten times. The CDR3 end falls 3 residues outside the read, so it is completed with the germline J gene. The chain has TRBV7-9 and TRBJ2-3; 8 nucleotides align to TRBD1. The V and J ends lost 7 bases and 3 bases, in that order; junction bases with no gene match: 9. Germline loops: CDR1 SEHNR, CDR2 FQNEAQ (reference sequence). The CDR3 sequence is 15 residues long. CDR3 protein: CASTEQNRGTDTQYF. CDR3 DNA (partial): TGTGCCAGCACGGAACAAAACAGGGGGACAGATACG. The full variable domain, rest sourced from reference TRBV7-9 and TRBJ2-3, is DTGVSQNPRHKITKRGQNVTFRCDPISEHNRLYWYRQTLGQGPEFLTYFQNEAQLEKSRLLSDRFSAERPKGSFSTLEIQRTEQGDSAMYLCASTEQNRGTDTQYFGPGTRLTVL.

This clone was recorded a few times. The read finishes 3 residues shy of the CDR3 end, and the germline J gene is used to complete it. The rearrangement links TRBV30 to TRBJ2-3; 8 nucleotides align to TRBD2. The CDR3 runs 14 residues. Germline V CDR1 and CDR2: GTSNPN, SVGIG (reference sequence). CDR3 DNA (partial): TGTGCCTGGAGTCTAGCGGGTCAACAAGAGACG. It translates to CAWSLAGQQET. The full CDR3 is CAWSLAGQQETQYF. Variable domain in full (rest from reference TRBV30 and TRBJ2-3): SQTIHQWPATLVQPVGSPLSLECTVEGTSNPNLYWYRQAAGRGLQLLFYSVGIGQISSEVPQNLSASRPQDRQFILSSKKLLLSDSGFYLCAWSLAGQQETQYFGPGTRLTVL.

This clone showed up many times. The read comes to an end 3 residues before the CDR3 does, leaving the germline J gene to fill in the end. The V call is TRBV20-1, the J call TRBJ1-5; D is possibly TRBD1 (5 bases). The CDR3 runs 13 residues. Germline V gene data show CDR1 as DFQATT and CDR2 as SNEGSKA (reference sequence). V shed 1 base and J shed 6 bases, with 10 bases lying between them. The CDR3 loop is CSARVAGPQPQHF. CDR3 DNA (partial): TGCAGTGCTAGAGTGGCAGGGCCTCAGCCC.

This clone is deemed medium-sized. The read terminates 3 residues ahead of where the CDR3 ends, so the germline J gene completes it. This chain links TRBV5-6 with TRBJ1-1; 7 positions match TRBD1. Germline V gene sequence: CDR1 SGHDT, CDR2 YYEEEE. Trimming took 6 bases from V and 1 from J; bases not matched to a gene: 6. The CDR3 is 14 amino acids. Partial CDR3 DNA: TGTGCCAGCATTCAGGGGGGAAGGAACACTGAA. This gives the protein CASIQGGRNTE. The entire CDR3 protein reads CASIQGGRNTEAFF. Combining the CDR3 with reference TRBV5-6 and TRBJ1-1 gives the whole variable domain DAGVTQSPTHLIKTRGQQVTLRCSPKSGHDTVSWYQQALGQGPQFIFQYYEEEERQRGNFPDRFSGHQFPNYSSELNVNALLLGDSALYLCASIQGGRNTEAFFGQGTRLTVV.

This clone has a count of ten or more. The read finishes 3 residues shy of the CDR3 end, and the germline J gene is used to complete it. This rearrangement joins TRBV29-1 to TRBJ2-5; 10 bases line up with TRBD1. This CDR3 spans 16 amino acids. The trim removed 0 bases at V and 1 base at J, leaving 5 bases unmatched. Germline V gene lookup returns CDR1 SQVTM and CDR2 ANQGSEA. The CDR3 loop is CSVEERGDRGQETQYF. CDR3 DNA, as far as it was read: TGCAGCGTTGAAGAAAGGGGGGACAGGGGCCAAGAGACC.

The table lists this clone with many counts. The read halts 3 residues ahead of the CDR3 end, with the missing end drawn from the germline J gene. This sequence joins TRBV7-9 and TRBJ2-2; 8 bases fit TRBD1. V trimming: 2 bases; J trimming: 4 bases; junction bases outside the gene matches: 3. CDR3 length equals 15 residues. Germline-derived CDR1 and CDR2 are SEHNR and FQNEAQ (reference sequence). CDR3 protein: CASSLTGGSTGELFF. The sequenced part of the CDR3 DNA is TGTGCCAGCAGCTTAACAGGGGGGAGCACCGGGGAG.

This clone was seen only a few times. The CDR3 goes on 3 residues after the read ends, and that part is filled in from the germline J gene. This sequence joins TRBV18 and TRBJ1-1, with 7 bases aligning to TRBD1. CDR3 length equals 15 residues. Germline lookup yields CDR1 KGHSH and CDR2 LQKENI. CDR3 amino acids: CASSPGGGEVGGAFF. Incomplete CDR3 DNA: TGTGCCAGCTCACCAGGAGGGGGCGAAGTGGGTGGA.

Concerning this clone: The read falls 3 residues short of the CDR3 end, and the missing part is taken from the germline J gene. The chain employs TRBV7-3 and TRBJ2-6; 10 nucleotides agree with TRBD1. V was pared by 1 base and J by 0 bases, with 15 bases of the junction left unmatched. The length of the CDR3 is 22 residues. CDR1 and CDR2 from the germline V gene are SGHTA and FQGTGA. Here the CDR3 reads CASSLREGYWTGGTSGANVLTF. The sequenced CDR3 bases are TGTGCCAGCAGCTTAAGGGAGGGCTACTGGACAGGGGGTACCTCTGGGGCCAACGTC.

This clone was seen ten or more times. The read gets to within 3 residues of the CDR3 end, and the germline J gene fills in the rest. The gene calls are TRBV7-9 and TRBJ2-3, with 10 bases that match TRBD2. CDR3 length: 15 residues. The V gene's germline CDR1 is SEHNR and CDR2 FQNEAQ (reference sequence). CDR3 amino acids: CASSQRTGTSDSQYF. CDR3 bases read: TGTGCCAGCAGCCAGAGAACCGGGACTAGCGATTCG.

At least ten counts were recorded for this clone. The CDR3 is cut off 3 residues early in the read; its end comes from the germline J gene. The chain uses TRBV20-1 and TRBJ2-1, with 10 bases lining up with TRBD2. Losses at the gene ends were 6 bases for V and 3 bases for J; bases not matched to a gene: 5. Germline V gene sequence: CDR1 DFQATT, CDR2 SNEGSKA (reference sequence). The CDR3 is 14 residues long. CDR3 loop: CSARLAGLYNEQFF. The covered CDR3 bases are TGCAGTGCACGACTAGCGGGCCTCTACAATGAG.

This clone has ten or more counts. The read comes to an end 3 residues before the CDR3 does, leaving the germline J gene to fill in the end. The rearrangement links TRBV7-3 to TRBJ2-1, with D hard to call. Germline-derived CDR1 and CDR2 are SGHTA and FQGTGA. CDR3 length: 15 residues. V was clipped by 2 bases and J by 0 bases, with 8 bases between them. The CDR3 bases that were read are TGTGCCAGCAGCTTATTGGCTAGCTCCTACAATGAG. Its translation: CASSLLASSYNE. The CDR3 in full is CASSLLASSYNEQFF.

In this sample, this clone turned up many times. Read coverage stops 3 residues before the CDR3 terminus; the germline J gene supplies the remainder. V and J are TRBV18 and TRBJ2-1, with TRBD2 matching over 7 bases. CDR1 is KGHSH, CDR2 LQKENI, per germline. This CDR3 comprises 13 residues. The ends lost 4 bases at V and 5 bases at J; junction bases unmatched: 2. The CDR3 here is CASSRDYDNEQFF. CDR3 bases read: TGTGCCAGCTCACGGGACTATGACAATGAG.

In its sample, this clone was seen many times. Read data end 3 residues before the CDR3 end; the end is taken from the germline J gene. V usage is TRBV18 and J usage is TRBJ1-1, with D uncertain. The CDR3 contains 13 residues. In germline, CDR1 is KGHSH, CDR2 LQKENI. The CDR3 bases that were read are TGTGCCAGCTCACCAAGCTACTCAGCAGGA. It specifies CASSPSYSAG. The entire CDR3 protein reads CASSPSYSAGAFF.

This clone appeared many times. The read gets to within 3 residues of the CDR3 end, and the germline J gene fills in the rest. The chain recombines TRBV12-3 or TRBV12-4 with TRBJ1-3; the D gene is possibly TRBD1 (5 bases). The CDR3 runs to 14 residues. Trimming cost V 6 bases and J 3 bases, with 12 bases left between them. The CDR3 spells CASRLRGFGNTIYF. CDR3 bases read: TGTGCCAGCAGATTGCGGGGCTTTGGAAACACC.

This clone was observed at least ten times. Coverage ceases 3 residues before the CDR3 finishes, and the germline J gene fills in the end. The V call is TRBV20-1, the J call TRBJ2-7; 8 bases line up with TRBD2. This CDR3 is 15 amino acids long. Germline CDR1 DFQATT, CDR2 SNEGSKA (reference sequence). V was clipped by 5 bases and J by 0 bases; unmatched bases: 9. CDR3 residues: CSASPVAGISYEQYF. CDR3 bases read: TGCAGTGCTTCGCCCGTAGCGGGGATCTCCTACGAG.

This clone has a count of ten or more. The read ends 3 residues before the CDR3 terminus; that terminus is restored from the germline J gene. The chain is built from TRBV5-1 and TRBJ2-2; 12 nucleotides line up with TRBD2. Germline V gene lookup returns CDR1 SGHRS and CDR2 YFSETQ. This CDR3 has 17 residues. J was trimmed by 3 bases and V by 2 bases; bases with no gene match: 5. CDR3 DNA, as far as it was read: TGCGCCAGCAGCTTACGACTAGCGGGAGAGGACACCGGGGAG. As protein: CASSLRLAGEDTGE. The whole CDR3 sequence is CASSLRLAGEDTGELFF.

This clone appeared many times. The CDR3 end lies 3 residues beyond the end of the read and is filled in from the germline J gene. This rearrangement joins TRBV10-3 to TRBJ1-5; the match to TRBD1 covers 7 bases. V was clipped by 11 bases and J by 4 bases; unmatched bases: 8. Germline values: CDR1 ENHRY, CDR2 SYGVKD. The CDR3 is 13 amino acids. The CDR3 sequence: CAVRTGENQPQHF. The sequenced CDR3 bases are TGTGCCGTACGGACAGGAGAAAATCAGCCC.